This T cell receptor beta chain is drawn from a study of T cell changes during pregnancy in multiple sclerosis (dated by TCRdb to about 2019). Some background on the complete study: The study examined how the T cell repertoire changed over the course of pregnancy in women with multiple sclerosis.

At the junction V is shortened by 7 bases and J by 6 bases, with 9 bases in between. The CDR1 and CDR2 encoded by the germline V gene are MNHNS and SASEGT. From the cysteine through the phenylalanine, the CDR3 covers 12 amino acids. The read is trimmed to its CDR3 DNA, 36 bases read in frame from base 1. Notes on this clone: The antigen it recognizes is unknown. No quality values exist for individual bases; no much larger clone is one base distant.

Library method: the immunoSEQ multiplex PCR assay. Sourced from immuneACCESS, this table was stored by TCRdb with only in-frame sequences that have V and J called. A share of the clones is absent; for the studies checked, an unresolved V gene accounts for under half, and the remainder has no known explanation. The sample has about 80,000 clones on record, under 95% of them singletons. Under 1.5% of the sample belongs to the ten largest clones. Sequenced here: peripheral blood, sampled before pregnancy. Here the chain combines TRBV6-1 and TRBJ2-2; no D gene is confidently identified. This TCR derives from a female donor with multiple sclerosis, enrolled in a pregnancy study. For the CDR3, the sequence is CASKFNSGELFF. Here is the DNA: TGTGCCAGCAAATTTAATTCCGGGGAGCTGTTTTTT.